This T cell receptor beta chain comes out of a study of blood T cell repertoires in COVID-19. Whole-study context: Spain, Italy and the United States supplied samples that represented acute and convalescent COVID-19. The analysed material was cDNA or gDNA that came from T cells, B-cell-depleted T cells, or PBMCs.

The authors' processing: From reference gene primer amplification, estimates of nucleated cell counts were derived. Data came from immunoSEQ multiplex PCR; TCRdb stores just in-frame clones and leaves some out. V, J and clone size are those of that table, while D and trimming were read from the DNA. The top ten clones hold approximately 16% of a sample with roughly 32,000 clones, approximately 80% of them seen once. This clonotype was sampled from a human donor in a cohort sampled during active COVID-19. Material: peripheral blood.

The DNA for the CDR3 is TGTGCCAGCAGATCCAGGGGTTACGAGCAGTACTTC. This translates into CASRSRGYEQYF. The chain joins TRBV28 to TRBJ2-7; D possibly corresponds to TRBD1 (6 bases). Trimming stripped 6 bases from V and 4 bases from J, with 10 bases between. Germline CDR1 and CDR2: MDHEN and SYDVKM. This CDR3 spans 12 amino acids.